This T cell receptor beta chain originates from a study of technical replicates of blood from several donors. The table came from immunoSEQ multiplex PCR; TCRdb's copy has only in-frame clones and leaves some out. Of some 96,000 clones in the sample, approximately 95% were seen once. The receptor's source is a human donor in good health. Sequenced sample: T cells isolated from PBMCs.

DNA for the CDR3: TGTGCCAGCAGTCGCCCTTCTAGCGGTCAAGAGACCCAGTACTTC. It translates to CASSRPSSGQETQYF. This rearrangement joins TRBV7-9 to TRBJ2-5, with 7 bases aligning to TRBD2. The CDR3 consists of 15 residues. CDR1 is SEHNR and CDR2 is FQNEAQ in the germline V gene (reference sequence). V lost 6 bases, J lost 2 bases, and 9 bases stayed unmatched.